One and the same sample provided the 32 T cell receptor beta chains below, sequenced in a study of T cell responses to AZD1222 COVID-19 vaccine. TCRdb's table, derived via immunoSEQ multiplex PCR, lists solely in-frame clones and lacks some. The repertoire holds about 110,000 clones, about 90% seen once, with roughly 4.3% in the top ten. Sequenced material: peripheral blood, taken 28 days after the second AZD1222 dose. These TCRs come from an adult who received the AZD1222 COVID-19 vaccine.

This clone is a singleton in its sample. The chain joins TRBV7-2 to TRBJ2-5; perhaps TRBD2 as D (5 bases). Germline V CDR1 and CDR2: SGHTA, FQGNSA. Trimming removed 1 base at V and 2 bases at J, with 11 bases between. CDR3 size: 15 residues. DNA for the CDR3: TGTGCCAGCAGCTTAGTGGTGTCGGGACAAGAGACCCAGTACTTC. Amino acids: CASSLVVSGQETQYF.

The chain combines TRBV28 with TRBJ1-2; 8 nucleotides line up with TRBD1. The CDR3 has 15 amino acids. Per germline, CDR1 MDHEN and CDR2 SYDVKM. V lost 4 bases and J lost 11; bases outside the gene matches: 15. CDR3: CASSSPPGQVSGYTF. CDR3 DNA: TGTGCCAGCAGTTCCCCACCGGGACAGGTTTCCGGTTACACCTTC.

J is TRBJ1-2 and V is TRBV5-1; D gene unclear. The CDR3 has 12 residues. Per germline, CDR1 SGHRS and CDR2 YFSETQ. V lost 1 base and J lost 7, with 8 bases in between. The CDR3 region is CASSLLGGGYTF. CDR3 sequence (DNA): TGCGCCAGCAGCTTGCTGGGAGGTGGCTACACCTTC.

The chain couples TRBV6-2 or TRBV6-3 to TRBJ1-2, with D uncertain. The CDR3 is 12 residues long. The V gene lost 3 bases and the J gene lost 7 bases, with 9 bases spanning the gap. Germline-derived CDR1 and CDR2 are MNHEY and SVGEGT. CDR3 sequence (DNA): TGTGCCAGCAGTTATCAAGACGGTGGCTACACCTTC. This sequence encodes CASSYQDGGYTF.

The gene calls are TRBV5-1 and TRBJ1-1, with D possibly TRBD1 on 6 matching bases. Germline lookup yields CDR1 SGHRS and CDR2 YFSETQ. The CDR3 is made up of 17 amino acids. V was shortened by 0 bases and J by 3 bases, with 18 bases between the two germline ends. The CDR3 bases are TGCGCCAGCAGCTTGGGCAGGGGCCAAATTTTTGACACTGAAGCTTTCTTT. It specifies CASSLGRGQIFDTEAFF.

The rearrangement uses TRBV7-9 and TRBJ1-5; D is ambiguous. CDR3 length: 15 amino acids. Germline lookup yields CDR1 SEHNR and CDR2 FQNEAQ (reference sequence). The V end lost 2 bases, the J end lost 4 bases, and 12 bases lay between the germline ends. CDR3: CASSLLGGANQPQHF. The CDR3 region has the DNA TGTGCCAGCAGCTTACTCGGAGGCGCGAATCAGCCCCAGCATTTT.

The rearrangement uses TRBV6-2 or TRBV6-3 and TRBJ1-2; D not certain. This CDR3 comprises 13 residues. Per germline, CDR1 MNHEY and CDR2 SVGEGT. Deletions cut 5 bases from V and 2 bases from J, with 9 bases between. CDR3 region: CASSPEANYGYTF. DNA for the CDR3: TGTGCCAGCAGTCCGGAGGCGAACTATGGCTACACCTTC.

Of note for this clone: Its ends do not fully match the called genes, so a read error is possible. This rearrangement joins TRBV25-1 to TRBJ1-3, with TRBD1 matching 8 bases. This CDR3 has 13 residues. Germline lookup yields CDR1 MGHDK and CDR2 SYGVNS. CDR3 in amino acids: CASGDRGLSAIYF. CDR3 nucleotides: TGTGCCAGCGGTGACAGGGGTCTTTCGGCCATATATTTT.

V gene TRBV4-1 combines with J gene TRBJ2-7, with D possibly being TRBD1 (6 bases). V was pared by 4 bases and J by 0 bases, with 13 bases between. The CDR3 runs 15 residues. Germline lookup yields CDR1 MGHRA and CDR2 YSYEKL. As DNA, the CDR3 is TGCGCCAGCAGCCGCCTGCAGGGGAGCTCCTACGAGCAGTACTTC. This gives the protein CASSRLQGSSYEQYF.

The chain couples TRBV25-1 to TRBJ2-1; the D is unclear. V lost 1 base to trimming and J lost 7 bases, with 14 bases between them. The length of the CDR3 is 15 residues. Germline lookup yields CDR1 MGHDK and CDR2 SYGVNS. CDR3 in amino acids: CASSESGRSRNEQFF. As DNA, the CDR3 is TGTGCCAGCAGTGAATCCGGACGGTCCCGGAATGAGCAGTTCTTC.

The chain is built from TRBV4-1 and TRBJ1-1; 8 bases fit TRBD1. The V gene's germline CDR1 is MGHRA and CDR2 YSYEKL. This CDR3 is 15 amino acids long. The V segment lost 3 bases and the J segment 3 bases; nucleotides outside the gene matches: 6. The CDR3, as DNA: TGCGCCAGCAGCCAGACAGGGGCAGGGGACACTGAAGCTTTCTTT. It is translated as CASSQTGAGDTEAFF.

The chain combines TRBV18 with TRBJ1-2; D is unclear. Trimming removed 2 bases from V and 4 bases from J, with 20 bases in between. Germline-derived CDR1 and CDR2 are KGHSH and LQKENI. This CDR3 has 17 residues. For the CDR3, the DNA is TGTGCCAGCTCACCATCCTGGGTCGCAGCCGGGCCCTATGGCTACACCTTC. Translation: CASSPSWVAAGPYGYTF. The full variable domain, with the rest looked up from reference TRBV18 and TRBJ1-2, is NAGVMQNPRHLVRRRGQEARLRCSPMKGHSHVYWYRQLPEEGLKFMVYLQKENIIDESGMPKERFSAEFPKEGPSILRIQQVVRGDSAAYFCASSPSWVAAGPYGYTFGSGTRLTVV.

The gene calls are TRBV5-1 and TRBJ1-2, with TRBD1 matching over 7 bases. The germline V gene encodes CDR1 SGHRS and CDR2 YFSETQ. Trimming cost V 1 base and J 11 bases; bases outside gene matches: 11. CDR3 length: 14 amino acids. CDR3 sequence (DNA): TGCGCCAGCAGCTTGAACCGACGGGACAGCCCTTACACCTTC. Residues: CASSLNRRDSPYTF.

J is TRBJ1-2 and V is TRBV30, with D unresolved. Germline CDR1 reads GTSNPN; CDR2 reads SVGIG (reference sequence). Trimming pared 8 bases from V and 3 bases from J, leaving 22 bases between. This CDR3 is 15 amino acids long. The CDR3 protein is CARWSFHSTHYGYTF. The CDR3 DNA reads TGTGCCCGCTGGAGTTTCCACAGTACCCACTATGGCTACACCTTC. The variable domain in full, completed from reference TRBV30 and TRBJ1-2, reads SQTIHQWPATLVQPVGSPLSLECTVEGTSNPNLYWYRQAAGRGLQLLFYSVGIGQISSEVPQNLSASRPQDRQFILSSKKLLLSDSGFYLCARWSFHSTHYGYTFGSGTRLTVV.

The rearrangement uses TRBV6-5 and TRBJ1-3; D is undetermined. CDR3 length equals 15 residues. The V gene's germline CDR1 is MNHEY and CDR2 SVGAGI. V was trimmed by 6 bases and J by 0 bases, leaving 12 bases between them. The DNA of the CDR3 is TGTGCCAGCAGGCTCGGTACTGGCTCTGGAAACACCATATATTTT. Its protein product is CASRLGTGSGNTIYF.

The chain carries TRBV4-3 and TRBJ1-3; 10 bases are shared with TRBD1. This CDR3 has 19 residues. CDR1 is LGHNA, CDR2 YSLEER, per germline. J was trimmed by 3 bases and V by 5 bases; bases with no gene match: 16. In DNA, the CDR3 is TGCGCCAGCAGCTCAGAGGGGACAGGGGAAGGGGGCTTTGGAAACACCATATATTTT. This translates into CASSSEGTGEGGFGNTIYF.

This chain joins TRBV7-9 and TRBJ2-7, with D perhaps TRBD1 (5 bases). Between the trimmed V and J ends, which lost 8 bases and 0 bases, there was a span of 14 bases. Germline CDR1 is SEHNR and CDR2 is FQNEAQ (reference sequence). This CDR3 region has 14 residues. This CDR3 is CASGLRTGSYEQYF. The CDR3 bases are TGTGCCAGCGGGTTGAGAACAGGCTCCTACGAGCAGTACTTC.

DNA of the CDR3: TGCGCCAGCAGCAGTCAAACGGAAGGCTATGGCTACACCTTC. This codes for CASSSQTEGYGYTF. This chain uses TRBV5-1 with TRBJ1-2; D gene ambiguous. Germline values: CDR1 SGHRS, CDR2 YFSETQ. This CDR3 has 14 amino acids. V lost 4 bases to trimming and J lost 4 bases, with 14 bases between them.

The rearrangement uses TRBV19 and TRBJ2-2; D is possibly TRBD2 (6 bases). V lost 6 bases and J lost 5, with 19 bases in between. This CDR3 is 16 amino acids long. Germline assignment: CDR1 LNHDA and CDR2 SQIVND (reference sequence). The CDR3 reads CASRSKWREKTGELFF. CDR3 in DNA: TGTGCCAGTAGATCGAAGTGGAGGGAAAAGACCGGGGAGCTGTTTTTT. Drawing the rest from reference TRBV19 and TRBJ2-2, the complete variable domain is DGGITQSPKYLFRKEGQNVTLSCEQNLNHDAMYWYRQDPGQGLRLIYYSQIVNDFQKGDIAEGYSVSREKKESFPLTVTSAQKNPTAFYLCASRSKWREKTGELFFGEGSRLTVL.

The CDR3 DNA sequence: TGTGCCAGCAGCTCCAGGGCGCGGGGAAAATCTGTGAGCGAGCAGTACTTC. Residues: CASSSRARGKSVSEQYF. This chain uses TRBV13 with TRBJ2-7; D perhaps matches TRBD2 (6 bases). The CDR3 extends over 17 amino acids. Deletions cut 4 bases from V and 6 bases from J, with 25 bases between. Germline CDR1 PRHDT, CDR2 FYEKMQ (reference sequence).

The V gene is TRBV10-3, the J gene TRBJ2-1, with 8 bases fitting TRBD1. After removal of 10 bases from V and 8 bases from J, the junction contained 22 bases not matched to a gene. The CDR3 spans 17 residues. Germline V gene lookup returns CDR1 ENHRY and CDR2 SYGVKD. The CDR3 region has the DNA TGTGCCACCCGAGAACATTTGACAGGGGTCAGCAGGGATGAGCAGTTCTTC. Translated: CATREHLTGVSRDEQFF.

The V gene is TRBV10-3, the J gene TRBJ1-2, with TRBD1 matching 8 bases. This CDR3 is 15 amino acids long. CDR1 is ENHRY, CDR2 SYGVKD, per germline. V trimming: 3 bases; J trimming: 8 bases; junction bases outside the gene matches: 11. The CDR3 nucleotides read TGTGCCATCAGTGAAAGGGTGACAGGGGCCGTCGGCTACACCTTC. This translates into CAISERVTGAVGYTF.

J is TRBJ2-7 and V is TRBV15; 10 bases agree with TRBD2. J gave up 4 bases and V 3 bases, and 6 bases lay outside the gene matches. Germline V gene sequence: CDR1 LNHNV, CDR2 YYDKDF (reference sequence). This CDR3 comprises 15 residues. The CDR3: CATSRPLAGVYEQYF. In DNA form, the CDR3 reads TGTGCCACCAGCAGGCCTCTAGCGGGAGTATACGAGCAGTACTTC.

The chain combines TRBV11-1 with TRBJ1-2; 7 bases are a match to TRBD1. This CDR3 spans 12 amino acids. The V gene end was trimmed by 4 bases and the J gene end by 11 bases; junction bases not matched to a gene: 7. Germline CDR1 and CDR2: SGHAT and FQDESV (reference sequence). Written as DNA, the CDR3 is TGTGCCAGCAGCTCTACAGGGGCGACTTACACCTTC. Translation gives CASSSTGATYTF.

CDR3 nucleotide sequence: TGTGCCAGCACCCCACCGGGACAGGGGGCCGGCTACACCTTC. Amino acids: CASTPPGQGAGYTF. This chain connects TRBV7-8 to TRBJ1-2; the match to TRBD1 covers 12 bases. The CDR3 is 14 amino acids. CDR1 SGHVS and CDR2 FQNEAQ come from the germline V gene. J gave up 8 bases and V 7 bases, and 8 bases lay outside the gene matches.

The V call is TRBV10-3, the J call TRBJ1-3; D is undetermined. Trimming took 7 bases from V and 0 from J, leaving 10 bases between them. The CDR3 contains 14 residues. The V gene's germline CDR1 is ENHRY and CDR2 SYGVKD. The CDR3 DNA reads TGTGCCATCACAGATACATCCTCTGGAAACACCATATATTTT. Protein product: CAITDTSSGNTIYF.

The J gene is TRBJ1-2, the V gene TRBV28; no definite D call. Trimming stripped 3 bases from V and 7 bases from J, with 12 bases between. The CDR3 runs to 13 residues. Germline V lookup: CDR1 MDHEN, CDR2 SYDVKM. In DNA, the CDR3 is TGTGCCAGCAGTTTGCCCGGAATCGGTGGCTACACCTTC. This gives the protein CASSLPGIGGYTF.

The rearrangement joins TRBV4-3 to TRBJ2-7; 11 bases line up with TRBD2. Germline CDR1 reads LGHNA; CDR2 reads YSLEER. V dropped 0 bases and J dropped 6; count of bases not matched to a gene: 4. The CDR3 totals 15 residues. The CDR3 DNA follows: TGCGCCAGCAGCCAAGATACTAGCGGGAGAGGCGAGCAGTACTTC. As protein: CASSQDTSGRGEQYF.

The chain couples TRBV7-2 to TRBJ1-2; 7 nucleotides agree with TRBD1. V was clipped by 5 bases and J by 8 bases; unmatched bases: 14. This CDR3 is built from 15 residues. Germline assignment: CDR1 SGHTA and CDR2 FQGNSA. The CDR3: CASSLTRKGAGGYTF. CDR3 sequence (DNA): TGTGCCAGCAGCCTGACCCGCAAGGGGGCGGGCGGCTACACCTTC.

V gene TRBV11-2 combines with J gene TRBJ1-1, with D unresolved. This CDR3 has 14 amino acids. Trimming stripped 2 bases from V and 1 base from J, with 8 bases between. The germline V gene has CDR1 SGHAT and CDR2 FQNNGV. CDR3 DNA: TGTGCCAGCAGCTTAAACCCACAGAACACTGAAGCTTTCTTT. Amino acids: CASSLNPQNTEAFF.

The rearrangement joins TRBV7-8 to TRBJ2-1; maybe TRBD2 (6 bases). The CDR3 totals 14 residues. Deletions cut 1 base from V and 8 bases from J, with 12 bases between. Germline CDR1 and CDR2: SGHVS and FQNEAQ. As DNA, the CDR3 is TGTGCCAGCAGCTTAGTGGGATGGGGGGATGAGCAGTTCTTC. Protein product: CASSLVGWGDEQFF. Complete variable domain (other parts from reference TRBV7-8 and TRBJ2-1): GAGVSQSPRYKVAKRGQDVALRCDPISGHVSLFWYQQALGQGPEFLTYFQNEAQLDKSGLPSDRFFAERPEGSVSTLKIQRTQQEDSAVYLCASSLVGWGDEQFFGPGTRLTVL.

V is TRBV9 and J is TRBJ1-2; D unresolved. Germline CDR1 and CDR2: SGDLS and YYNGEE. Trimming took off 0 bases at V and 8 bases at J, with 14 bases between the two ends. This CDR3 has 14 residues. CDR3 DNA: TGTGCCAGCAGCGTAGGTTCTAAGGGAAGAGGCTACACCTTC. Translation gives CASSVGSKGRGYTF. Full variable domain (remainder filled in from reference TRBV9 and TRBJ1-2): DSGVTQTPKHLITATGQRVTLRCSPRSGDLSVYWYQQSLDQGLQFLIQYYNGEERAKGNILERFSAQQFPDLHSELNLSSLELGDSALYFCASSVGSKGRGYTFGSGTRLTVV.